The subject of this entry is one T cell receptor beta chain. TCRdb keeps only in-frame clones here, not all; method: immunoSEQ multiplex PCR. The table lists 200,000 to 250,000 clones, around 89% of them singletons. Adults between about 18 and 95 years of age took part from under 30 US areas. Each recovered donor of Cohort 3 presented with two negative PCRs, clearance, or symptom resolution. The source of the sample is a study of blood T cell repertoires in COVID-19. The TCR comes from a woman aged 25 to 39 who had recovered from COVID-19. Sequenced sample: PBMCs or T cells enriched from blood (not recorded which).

The CDR3 DNA reads as TGTGCCAGTACAACAGGGGGCACTGAAGCTTTCTTT. Protein sequence: CASTTGGTEAFF. The V gene is TRBV6-5, the J gene TRBJ1-1; 8 bases line up with TRBD1. Germline CDR1 reads MNHEY; CDR2 reads SVGAGI. V shed 9 bases, J shed 4 bases, and the junction held 4 bases outside the gene matches. This CDR3 spans 12 amino acids.